The clone carrying this TCR beta chain showed up just once. The sample is drawn from a study of T cell changes during pregnancy in multiple sclerosis. TCRdb's copy holds only in-frame clones and misses some; the assay was immunoSEQ multiplex PCR. Of some 95,000 clones listed, 85% to 95% are singletons. The CDR3 is 14 residues long. Germline CDR1 and CDR2: MDHEN and SYDVKM. Trimming shortened V by 7 bases and J by 3 bases, and 13 bases separated the two germline ends. The V and J genes are TRBV28 and TRBJ1-5; maybe TRBD1 (6 bases). The sample was peripheral blood, taken in the first trimester of pregnancy. The source of this sequence is a female donor with multiple sclerosis, enrolled in a pregnancy study. DNA for the CDR3: TGTGCCAGCACCCGAGGACAGAACAATCAGCCCCAGCATTTT. As protein: CASTRGQNNQPQHF.